The present T cell receptor beta chain was sequenced within a study of OX40 agonist ivuxolimab in advanced cancers. Study context: Clinicians treated patients with ivuxolimab, an agonistic anti-OX40 (CD134) antibody.

In regard to this clone: Its specificity is not known.

The assay was immunoSEQ multiplex PCR, and TCRdb's table has in-frame clones only and misses some. The top ten clones hold roughly 1.1% of a sample with tens of thousands of clones, roughly 84% of them seen once. This CDR3 spans 16 amino acids. The V gene's germline CDR1 is SGHRS and CDR2 YFSETQ. Trimming took off 4 bases at V and 3 bases at J, with 16 bases between the two ends. Study-wide findings and caveats: Among the lowest peripheral clonal expansion occurred in 0.1-3.0 mg/kg partial responders. There were, on average, more expanded clones in CD8+ T cells than in CD4+.

The sequence came from an adult with an advanced solid tumor such as melanoma, head and neck, liver or kidney cancer. The sample here was CD4+ or CD8+ T cells sorted from blood, taken in a trial of the OX40 agonist ivuxolimab. J is TRBJ2-2 and V is TRBV5-1; perhaps TRBD1 as D (5 bases). The CDR3 sequence is CASSPFRGSDTGELFF. CDR3 nucleotides: TGCGCCAGCAGCCCCTTTAGGGGCTCGGACACCGGGGAGCTGTTTTTT.